Here is one T cell receptor beta chain with its context. Its cognate antigen has yet to be identified. No base quality values were provided; no much bigger clone lies one nucleotide off. The CDR3 covers 15 residues, taking in both the cysteine and the phenylalanine. The retained sequence is limited to the CDR3, 45 bases, with the frame set at the first base. At the junction V is shortened by 0 bases and J by 5 bases; bases outside the gene matches: 6. CDR1 and CDR2 are drawn from the germline V gene: SGHRS, YFSETQ. This specimen comes from a study of blood T cell repertoires in COVID-19 (dated by TCRdb to 2019 to 2021). For the wider study: The collaborator samples originated in the United States, Italy and Spain and spanned the acute and convalescent phases of COVID-19. The prospective study material was composed of cDNA or gDNA derived from T cells, B-cell-depleted T cells, or PBMCs. Deeply sampled blood TCRbeta repertoires from subjects exposed to, actively infected with, or recovered from COVID-19 were included in the dataset. A freely available public database, intended as a resource for researchers studying the immune response to SARS-CoV-2, is where the repertoires were released. Samples were obtained from the ongoing ImmuneRACE study (first 160 participants) and from about 1,300 subjects provided by 6 global collaborators. The sample metadata nearly always contained a de-identified subject ID, COVID-19 status, age in years and sex. Where available, HLA class I and class II types were obtained from metadata supplied by the sample provider rather than from assay-based typing.

In Seattle, one collaborating source enrolled patients while the infection was active and tracked those patients longitudinally over the course of disease. Whole blood was collected in K2EDTA tubes by collaborating institutions according to the institutions' own protocols. Collaborator samples were shipped for TCRbeta analysis as frozen whole blood, isolated PBMCs, or DNA extracted from either sample type. The immunoSEQ Assay, a bias-controlled multiplex PCR, was used to amplify TCRbeta CDR3 regions from genomic DNA. The study's processing was this. The number of nucleated cells in each sample was estimated from the amplification of reference gene primers within the assay. Sequence reads were collapsed and filtered to measure the absolute abundance of every unique TCRbeta CDR3 rearrangement. For each sample, productive Simpson clonality was calculated by taking the square root of Simpson's diversity index across productive rearrangements. TCRdb limited this immuneACCESS table to in-frame rearrangements with V and J called. A share of clones is missing; checked studies link under half to unresolved V genes, and the rest is unexplained. V and J calls and clone size are copied from that table; D and trimming were computed from the DNA. Counted in this sample were 300,000 to 400,000 clones; 89% of them appeared once. The ten largest make up approximately 3% of the sample.

On the study overall, not on this receptor specifically: Clinical and demographic metadata were provided uncurated, with the amount varying by source and participant.

The chain joins TRBV5-1 to TRBJ2-3, with 7 bases aligning to TRBD2. Specimen: peripheral blood. The clonotype originates from a woman aged 25 to 45 with COVID-19, enrolled during active disease. The CDR3 loop reads CASSLGPWEGDTQYF. At the DNA level, the sequence is TGCGCCAGCAGCTTGGGACCGTGGGAGGGAGATACGCAGTATTTT.